This T cell receptor beta chain was sequenced during a study of T-cell memory formation after mild COVID-19. Study results and caveats: Memory from before infection featured some responding clones, which suggests cross-reactive memory joined.

In TCRdb, the 5' RACE reads were re-called with MiXCR into one record per CDR3 protein. The repertoire has fewer than 350,000 distinct CDR3 sequences, over 15% of them found once; the top ten carry 23%. Concerning this clonotype: What it binds is unknown.

CDR3 length equals 14 residues. With 8 bases removed from V and 0 bases from J, the gap between germline ends came to 11 bases. CDR1 is KGHDR, CDR2 SFDVKD, per germline. This sequence joins TRBV24-1 and TRBJ2-3; D perhaps matches TRBD2 (6 bases). Sequenced input: PBMCs or a T cell subset sorted from them (not recorded which). The clonotype originates from a man aged 18 to 30 who had mild COVID-19 (a few samples of this study predate the infection). Cell type and time point are not known. CDR3: CATNPGTSTDTQYF. The DNA of the CDR3 is TGTGCCACCAACCCGGGGACTAGCACAGATACGCAGTATTTT.